One and the same sample provided the 15 T cell receptor beta chains below, sequenced in a study of naive and memory T cell subsets listed by TCRdb under 2017. The study described a robust, sensitive protocol for amplifying, sequencing and analyzing TCRs, using 3' ligation of a UMI-containing oligonucleotide to TCR cDNA. Library preparation was by 5' RACE. The sequencing machine was an Illumina MiSeq. Four rounds of PCR, run with the SP2 primer together with nested alpha and beta constant region primers, were used to amplify the ligated cDNA. TCRdb reprocessed the public reads (quality trimming at Q25 with fastp, clone calling with MiXCR) and kept in-frame beta chains. Each record represents a unique CDR3 protein, reported with the most common genes and DNA among its rows. The sample data list over 50,000 distinct CDR3 sequences, and 7.6% of these were observed just once. The ten largest clones capture approximately 9.7% of the sample.

Receptors were obtained from a female donor in good health.

The chain joins TRBV9 to TRBJ1-3; D perhaps matches TRBD1 (6 bases). The CDR3 length is 15 residues. Germline loops: CDR1 SGDLS, CDR2 YYNGEE. V lost 4 bases and J 0 bases, leaving 11 bases between the germline ends. The CDR3 reads CASSIGQHSGNTIYF. The CDR3 nucleotides are TGTGCCAGCAGCATTGGACAGCACTCTGGAAACACCATATATTTT.

The table lists this clonotype with a few counts. The CDR3 spells CSARGGTYNEQFF. The CDR3, as DNA: TGCAGTGCTAGGGGGGGTACCTACAATGAGCAGTTCTTC. This rearrangement joins TRBV20-1 to TRBJ2-1; a possible D gene is TRBD2 (6 bases). The germline CDR1 and CDR2 sequences are DFQATT and SNEGSKA (reference sequence). This CDR3 spans 13 amino acids. The V end lost 3 bases, the J end lost 2 bases, and 8 bases lay between the germline ends.

This clonotype has a count of ten or more. The rearrangement uses TRBV7-2 and TRBJ1-4; D gene uncertain. CDR3 length: 13 residues. Trimming cost V 3 bases and J 8 bases, with 10 bases left between them. Germline CDR1 SGHTA, CDR2 FQGNSA. In DNA form, the CDR3 reads TGTGCCAGCAGCTTTAATCCAGGAGAAAAACTGTTTTTT. Its translation is CASSFNPGEKLFF.

The chain combines TRBV20-1 with TRBJ1-2; D perhaps matches TRBD1 (5 bases). Trimming pared 3 bases from V and 12 bases from J, leaving 14 bases between. Per the germline V gene, CDR1 is DFQATT and CDR2 is SNEGSKA (reference sequence). The length of the CDR3 is 11 residues. The CDR3 region has the DNA TGCAGTGCTAGTGCGGTTAGGGACGACACCTTC. Amino acids: CSASAVRDDTF.

This clonotype was observed a handful of times. This chain uses TRBV20-1 with TRBJ2-7; 7 nucleotides match TRBD1. Germline V gene data show CDR1 as DFQATT and CDR2 as SNEGSKA (reference sequence). The CDR3 loop spans 14 amino acids. The J segment lost 1 base and the V segment lost 0 bases, leaving 3 bases of the junction unmatched. CDR3 sequence: CSARDPRGSYEQYF. CDR3 bases: TGCAGTGCTAGAGACCCCAGGGGGTCCTACGAGCAGTACTTC.

In this sample, this clonotype turned up many times. The chain couples TRBV20-1 to TRBJ1-1; weak D call: TRBD1 (6 bases). Trimming cost V 6 bases and J 2 bases, with 13 bases left between them. The CDR3 is made up of 13 amino acids. Germline CDR1 DFQATT, CDR2 SNEGSKA (reference sequence). The DNA of the CDR3 is TGCAGTGCGAACGGACAGAGTAACACTGAAGCTTTCTTT. It is translated as CSANGQSNTEAFF.

In this sample, this clonotype turned up many times. The chain recombines TRBV6-2 or TRBV6-3 with TRBJ2-7; D gene ambiguous. This CDR3 region has 12 residues. V was pared by 4 bases and J by 4 bases, with 8 bases between. Germline-derived CDR1 and CDR2 are MNHEY and SVGEGT. The CDR3 reads CASSSRRYEQYF. DNA for the CDR3: TGTGCCAGCAGTTCTCGGCGATACGAGCAGTACTTC.

This clonotype was observed a handful of times. The V gene is TRBV5-4, the J gene TRBJ1-2; no reliable D call. V lost 0 bases to trimming and J lost 0 bases, with 9 bases between them. The CDR3 has 15 amino acids. Germline CDR1 reads SGHNT; CDR2 reads YYREEE (reference sequence). The CDR3 loop reads CASSLEGSANYGYTF. The DNA of the CDR3 is TGTGCCAGCAGCTTGGAAGGGTCGGCTAACTATGGCTACACCTTC.

There are a few counts of this clonotype. The chain recombines TRBV20-1 with TRBJ1-1, with TRBD1 matching 9 bases. Germline trimming cut 1 base from V and 1 base from J; bases unmatched to any gene: 1. The CDR3 is made up of 14 amino acids. The germline V gene has CDR1 DFQATT and CDR2 SNEGSKA (reference sequence). The CDR3 DNA reads TGCAGTGCTAGAGGGACAGGGGCGAACACTGAAGCTTTCTTT. It yields the protein CSARGTGANTEAFF.

This clonotype appeared many times. The J gene is TRBJ2-5, the V gene TRBV20-1, with D uncertain. The CDR3 sequence is 12 residues long. CDR1 and CDR2 (germline): DFQATT, SNEGSKA (reference sequence). V was pared by 3 bases and J by 2 bases, with 7 bases between. The CDR3 sequence: CSASPQQETQYF. The CDR3 coding sequence is TGCAGTGCTAGTCCCCAGCAAGAGACCCAGTACTTC.

This chain connects TRBV4-3 to TRBJ1-5; D is uncertain. The germline V and J ends were trimmed by 0 bases and 6 bases, with 12 bases remaining between them. The CDR3 contains 15 residues. CDR1 is LGHNA, CDR2 YSLEER, per germline. The CDR3 here is CASSQEAGRGQPQHF. CDR3 nucleotide sequence: TGCGCCAGCAGCCAAGAGGCCGGGAGAGGTCAGCCCCAGCATTTT.

Points on this clonotype: Being one base from a much bigger clone, this may be a read error. The V call is TRBV29-1, the J call TRBJ2-5, with D perhaps matching TRBD1 (7 bases). In germline, CDR1 is SQVTM, CDR2 ANQGSEA. This CDR3 is built from 14 residues. The CDR3: CSVERDSHRGTRYF. In DNA, the CDR3 is TGCAGCGTTGAAAGGGACAGCCATCGGGGGACCCGGTACTTC.

This chain links TRBV7-2 with TRBJ2-7; 10 nucleotides align to TRBD2. Per the germline V gene, CDR1 is SGHTA and CDR2 is FQGNSA. Trimming took 5 bases from V and 3 from J; bases not matched to a gene: 7. This CDR3 has 15 residues. CDR3 residues: CASSTGLARYYEQYF. CDR3 sequence (DNA): TGTGCCAGCAGCACGGGACTAGCGAGATACTACGAGCAGTACTTC.

This clonotype was observed many times. The chain has TRBV29-1 and TRBJ2-3; D is uncertain. V lost 7 bases and J 4 bases, leaving 15 bases between the germline ends. This CDR3 spans 13 amino acids. Germline V gives CDR1 SQVTM, CDR2 ANQGSEA. The CDR3 loop is CSALKRAADTQYF. CDR3 nucleotides: TGCAGCGCCCTCAAACGGGCGGCAGATACGCAGTATTTT.

This clonotype came up many times. This chain joins TRBV6-1 and TRBJ1-5; perhaps TRBD1 as D (6 bases). Germline V gene lookup returns CDR1 MNHNS and CDR2 SASEGT. CDR3 length: 16 residues. V was clipped by 0 bases and J by 4 bases, with 13 bases between them. CDR3 loop: CASSEARRTGNQPQHF. The CDR3 nucleotides read TGTGCCAGCAGTGAAGCGAGGAGAACAGGGAATCAGCCCCAGCATTTT.